Each of the 18 T cell receptor beta chains below was sequenced from the same sample in a study of post-analysis software for immune sequencing data. These receptors' antigens are unknown. Overall study results and limits: Four or five TRBV segments were more frequent in patients than controls; TRBV5-6, TRBV5-1 and TRBV20-1 belonged to this group.

Libraries were made from TCR beta cDNA, and they carried unique molecular identifiers. TCRdb independently ran MiXCR on the PCR reads; one entry per CDR3 protein. The sample has around 500,000 distinct CDR3 sequences; 34% are singletons. Sequenced sample: blood. Every receptor here comes from a girl younger than 18 with multiple sclerosis.

This clonotype showed up just a few times. The rearrangement uses TRBV29-1 and TRBJ2-5; possibly TRBD1 or TRBD2 for D (5 bases each). Trimming removed 7 bases from V and 5 bases from J, with 17 bases in between. The CDR3 consists of 13 residues. Germline V gives CDR1 SQVTM, CDR2 ANQGSEA. CDR3 loop: CSARGAGSETQYF. For the CDR3, the DNA is TGCAGCGCCCGAGGGGCGGGTTCTGAGACCCAGTACTTC.

The chain is built from TRBV7-2 and TRBJ1-2; 8 bases line up with TRBD1. Germline CDR1 is SGHTA and CDR2 is FQGNSA. The CDR3 runs 18 residues. V was pared by 1 base and J by 4 bases, with 14 bases of the junction left unmatched. CDR3 residues: CASSLGPPGDRIVYGYTF. Written as DNA, the CDR3 is TGTGCCAGCAGCTTAGGACCCCCGGGGGACAGGATCGTCTATGGCTACACCTTC.

This clonotype was detected a few times. The V call is TRBV4-1, the J call TRBJ1-2; TRBD1 is a possible D gene (5 bases). Per germline, CDR1 MGHRA and CDR2 YSYEKL. The CDR3 has 14 amino acids. The V gene lost 0 bases and the J gene lost 7 bases, with 12 bases spanning the gap. The CDR3 nucleotides are TGCGCCAGCAGCCAAGATCAGGGTGCGGGTGGCTACACCTTC. Protein: CASSQDQGAGGYTF.

V gene TRBV20-1 combines with J gene TRBJ2-3, with 12 positions matching TRBD2. CDR3 length: 15 residues. V was pared by 6 bases and J by 2 bases, with 6 bases of the junction left unmatched. The V gene's germline CDR1 is DFQATT and CDR2 SNEGSKA (reference sequence). The CDR3 nucleotides read TGCAGTGCCCGACTAGCGGGGGTCTCCACAGATACGCAGTATTTT. Encoded protein: CSARLAGVSTDTQYF.

The chain employs TRBV18 and TRBJ2-4; 8 bases agree with TRBD2. This CDR3 has 14 residues. The V segment lost 0 bases and the J segment 6 bases; nucleotides outside the gene matches: 1. Per the germline V gene, CDR1 is KGHSH and CDR2 is LQKENI. The CDR3 reads CASSPPAGGNIQYF. CDR3 DNA: TGTGCCAGCTCACCACCGGCGGGGGGAAACATTCAGTACTTC. Full variable domain (missing parts from reference TRBV18 and TRBJ2-4): NAGVMQNPRHLVRRRGQEARLRCSPMKGHSHVYWYRQLPEEGLKFMVYLQKENIIDESGMPKERFSAEFPKEGPSILRIQQVVRGDSAAYFCASSPPAGGNIQYFGAGTRLSVL.

The chain couples TRBV7-8 to TRBJ2-5; D unclear. Germline-derived CDR1 and CDR2 are SGHVS and FQNEAQ. V was trimmed by 5 bases and J by 11 bases, leaving 21 bases between them. CDR3 length: 14 residues. In DNA, the CDR3 is TGTGCCAGCAGCCGTAGGCTATCTAACAATGAGCAGTACTTC. It yields the protein CASSRRLSNNEQYF. The variable domain in full, completed from reference TRBV7-8 and TRBJ2-5, reads GAGVSQSPRYKVAKRGQDVALRCDPISGHVSLFWYQQALGQGPEFLTYFQNEAQLDKSGLPSDRFFAERPEGSVSTLKIQRTQQEDSAVYLCASSRRLSNNEQYFGPGTRLLVL.

This sequence joins TRBV2 and TRBJ2-1, with unresolved D. Per germline, CDR1 SNHLY and CDR2 FYNNEI. The CDR3 is 14 residues long. Trimming stripped 4 bases from V and 0 bases from J, with 7 bases between. CDR3 amino acids: CASSVAASYNEQFF. CDR3 DNA sequence: TGTGCCAGCAGTGTAGCAGCCTCCTACAATGAGCAGTTCTTC.

This clonotype turned up a few times. V usage is TRBV5-6 and J usage is TRBJ2-7; D gene ambiguous. Germline V lookup: CDR1 SGHDT, CDR2 YYEEEE. The CDR3 loop spans 12 amino acids. The V gene lost 4 bases and the J gene lost 3 bases, with 8 bases spanning the gap. CDR3 residues: CASSRAVYEQYF. CDR3 nucleotides: TGTGCCAGCAGCCGGGCGGTCTACGAGCAGTACTTC.

J is TRBJ1-2 and V is TRBV5-1, with a weak D call TRBD1 (6 bases). Germline loops: CDR1 SGHRS, CDR2 YFSETQ. V was shortened by 0 bases and J by 7 bases, with 13 bases between the two germline ends. The CDR3 length is 14 residues. CDR3: CASSLDGGPGGYTF. Here the CDR3 DNA reads TGCGCCAGCAGCTTGGACGGGGGGCCAGGTGGCTACACCTTC.

This clonotype has only a few counts. V is TRBV5-1 and J is TRBJ2-5; 9 nucleotides line up with TRBD1. Germline V gene data show CDR1 as SGHRS and CDR2 as YFSETQ. Trimming took 3 bases from V and 5 from J; bases not matched to a gene: 8. This CDR3 spans 15 amino acids. The CDR3 loop is CASSSIQGAGETQYF. The CDR3 DNA reads TGCGCCAGCAGCTCTATACAGGGGGCAGGGGAGACCCAGTACTTC.

The chain uses TRBV5-8 and TRBJ2-1; D is uncertain. Trimming stripped 1 base from V and 12 bases from J, with 11 bases between. Germline-derived CDR1 and CDR2 are SGHTS and YDEGEE. The CDR3 is 12 amino acids. CDR3 sequence: CASSLRSSGQFF. In nucleotides, the CDR3 is TGTGCCAGCAGCTTGCGGAGCTCTGGGCAGTTCTTC.

The V call is TRBV12-3 or TRBV12-4, the J call TRBJ2-1; 9 nucleotides line up with TRBD1. This CDR3 is 14 amino acids long. V was pared by 4 bases and J by 6 bases, with 4 bases of the junction left unmatched. The CDR3 DNA sequence: TGTGCCAGCAGTTCCGGGACAGGGATCAATGAGCAGTTCTTC. Translated, it gives CASSSGTGINEQFF.

The J gene is TRBJ2-7, the V gene TRBV29-1, with 8 bases identical to TRBD1. This CDR3 comprises 13 residues. CDR1 is SQVTM and CDR2 is ANQGSEA in the germline V gene. With 6 bases clipped from V and 2 bases from J, the junction kept 6 bases outside the gene matches. The CDR3 region is CSVSPDRAYEQYF. The CDR3 DNA is TGCAGCGTCAGTCCGGACAGGGCCTACGAGCAGTACTTC.

The rearrangement uses TRBV5-6 and TRBJ2-6; D not certain. The CDR3 has 16 amino acids. Trimming left V 1 base short and J 2 bases short, with 10 bases between. Germline V gene sequence: CDR1 SGHDT, CDR2 YYEEEE. The CDR3 DNA reads as TGTGCCAGCAGCTTGATGGGTGGAACTGGGGCCAACGTCCTGACTTTC. It is translated as CASSLMGGTGANVLTF.

This clonotype was observed a single time. The genes are TRBV5-1 and TRBJ2-4; TRBD2 might be the D (6 bases). The CDR3 is 13 amino acids. Germline V gene sequence: CDR1 SGHRS, CDR2 YFSETQ. Trimming removed 0 bases from V and 10 bases from J, with 11 bases in between. The DNA of the CDR3 is TGCGCCAGCAGCTTGGTGGGGGGACGGATTCAGTACTTC. Translated, it gives CASSLVGGRIQYF.

V gene TRBV24-1 combines with J gene TRBJ2-3, with TRBD2 as a possible D gene (7 bases). The CDR3 is 18 amino acids. V lost 6 bases to trimming and J lost 3 bases, with 24 bases between them. CDR1 and CDR2 (germline): KGHDR, SFDVKD. Written as DNA, the CDR3 is TGTGCCACCAGTAAAAAAGCCCGGGGGGCGACTTGGACAGATACGCAGTATTTT. It specifies CATSKKARGATWTDTQYF.

The genes are TRBV5-1 and TRBJ1-1, with D possibly TRBD1 on 6 matching bases. Germline V lookup: CDR1 SGHRS, CDR2 YFSETQ. The CDR3 loop spans 15 amino acids. The ends were cut back, 3 bases at V and 2 bases at J, with 14 bases in the middle. This chain's CDR3 is CASSSLTGHNTEAFF. CDR3 nucleotides: TGCGCCAGCAGCTCTCTGACAGGACACAACACTGAAGCTTTCTTT.

The J gene is TRBJ1-4, the V gene TRBV4-3; D is unresolved. The CDR3 has 13 residues. Germline V gives CDR1 LGHNA, CDR2 YSLEER. Trimming cost V 1 base and J 10 bases, with 10 bases left between them. The CDR3 protein is CASSQASAGKLFF. Written as DNA, the CDR3 is TGCGCCAGCAGCCAAGCTTCTGCGGGAAAACTGTTTTTT.